This TCR beta chain was profiled in a study of kidney transplant recipient with SARS-CoV-2 infection. Germline V gene sequence: CDR1 WSHSY, CDR2 SAAADI. The CDR3 totals 17 residues. The germline V and J ends were trimmed by 7 bases and 0 bases, with 19 bases remaining between them. Via MiXCR, TCRdb re-called the reads, giving one row per CDR3 protein. The sample shows 200,000 to 300,000 distinct CDR3 sequences, 29% of them seen only once. This clonotype was counted many times. The chain recombines TRBV10-2 with TRBJ2-4; D may be TRBD1 (5 bases). The receptor was derived from a male patient aged 25 to 39 who had COVID-19 and was a kidney transplant recipient. Some T cells may be transferred from the graft donor. The material sequenced was a blood sample, taken at baseline and on roughly day 110 from a kidney transplant recipient. The CDR3 nucleotides read TGCGCCAGCAACAACAGGTTCACCCAACTAGCCAAAAACATTCAGTACTTC. This gives the protein CASNNRFTQLAKNIQYF.